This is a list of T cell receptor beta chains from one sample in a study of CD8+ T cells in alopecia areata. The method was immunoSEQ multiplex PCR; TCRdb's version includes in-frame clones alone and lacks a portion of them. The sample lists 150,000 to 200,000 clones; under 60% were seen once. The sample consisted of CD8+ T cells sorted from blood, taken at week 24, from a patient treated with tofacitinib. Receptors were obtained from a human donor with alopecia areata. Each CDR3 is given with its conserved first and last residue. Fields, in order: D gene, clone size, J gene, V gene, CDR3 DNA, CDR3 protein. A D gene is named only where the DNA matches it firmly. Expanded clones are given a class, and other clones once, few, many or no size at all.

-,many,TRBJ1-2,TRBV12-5,TGTGCTAGTGGTTTGACGACTCTACTAGGCTACACCTTC,CASGLTTLLGYTF
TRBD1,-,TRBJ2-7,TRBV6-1,TGTGCCAGCAGACCAAGGACAGGGTGGGCCTACGAGCAGTACTTC,CASRPRTGWAYEQYF
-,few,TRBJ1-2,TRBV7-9,TGTGCCAGCAGCTCGCGGGACCCTTTATTCTATGGCTACACCTTC,CASSSRDPLFYGYTF
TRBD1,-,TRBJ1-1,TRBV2,TGTGCCACAACCTCGAGACAGGGGAGGGTGGCCACTGAAGCTTTCTTT,CATTSRQGRVATEAFF
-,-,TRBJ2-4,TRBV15,TGTGCCACCAGCAGAATTAGGGGGGCCAAAAACATTCAGTACTTC,CATSRIRGAKNIQYF
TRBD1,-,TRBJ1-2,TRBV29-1,TGCAGCGTTGTGTCGGAGTTAGTGGGACAGGGGCACTATGGCTACACCTTC,CSVVSELVGQGHYGYTF
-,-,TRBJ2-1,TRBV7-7,TGTGCTAGCAGCTTCCTAGCAACCAATGAGCAGTTCTTC,CASSFLATNEQFF
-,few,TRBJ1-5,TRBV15,TGTGCCACCAGCAGACAGGGAGGTCAGCCCCAGCATTTT,CATSRQGGQPQHF
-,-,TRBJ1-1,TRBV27,TGTGCCAGCAGTTTAGATCAGGGAATGGACACTGAAGCTTTCTTT,CASSLDQGMDTEAFF
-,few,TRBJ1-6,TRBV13,TGTGCCAGCAGCCCTTTGACGGGGTCACCCCTCCACTTT,CASSPLTGSPLHF
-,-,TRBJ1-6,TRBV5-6,TGTGCCAGCAGCCCCCGGGGGGGCTCCTATAATTCACCCCTCCACTTT,CASSPRGGSYNSPLHF
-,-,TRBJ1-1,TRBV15,TGTGCCACCAGCAGAGATCTGAACGTCGGCACTGAAGCTTTCTTT,CATSRDLNVGTEAFF
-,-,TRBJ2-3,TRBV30,TGTGCCTGGAGTAGTATCGGTACGCAGTATTTT,CAWSSIGTQYF
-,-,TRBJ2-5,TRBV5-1,TGCGCCAGCAGCTTGAGTCATTCACAAGAGACCCAGTACTTC,CASSLSHSQETQYF
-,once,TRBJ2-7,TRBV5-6,TGTGCCAGCAGCTTAGAGGGGTTCTACGAGCAGTACTTC,CASSLEGFYEQYF
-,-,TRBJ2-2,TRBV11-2,TGTGCCAGCAGCCGACCCCTTCGGACAGAAAACACCGGGGAGCTGTTTTTT,CASSRPLRTENTGELFF
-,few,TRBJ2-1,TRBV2,TGTGCCAGCCTTCGGGCCCCCGAGTACAATGAGCAGTTCTTC,CASLRAPEYNEQFF
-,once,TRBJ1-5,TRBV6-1,TGTGCCAGCAGTGAAGGAGGTTGGGATCAGCCCCAGCATTTT,CASSEGGWDQPQHF
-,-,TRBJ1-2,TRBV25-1,TGTGCCAGCAGTGTTTCACTGGCAAATGGCTACACCTTC,CASSVSLANGYTF
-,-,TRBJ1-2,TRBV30,TGTGCCTGGAGTGTAGGTGTCCCGTATGGCTACACCTTC,CAWSVGVPYGYTF
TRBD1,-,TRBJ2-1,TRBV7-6,TGTGCCAGCAGCACCGGGACAGGGTATAACAATGAGCAGTTCTTC,CASSTGTGYNNEQFF
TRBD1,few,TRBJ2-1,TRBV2,TGTGCCAGCAGATACCGGACAGGGGTGGACAATGAGCAGTTCTTC,CASRYRTGVDNEQFF
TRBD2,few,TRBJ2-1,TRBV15,TGTGCCACCAGCAGAGAGGGACTAGACTACAATGAGCAGTTCTTC,CATSREGLDYNEQFF
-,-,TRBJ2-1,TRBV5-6,TGTGCCAGCAGCTTAGGAGGGAGTGAGCAGTTCTTC,CASSLGGSEQFF
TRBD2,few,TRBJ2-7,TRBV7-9,TGTGCCAGCAGCTTTCCTAGCGGGGGCTCCTACGAGCAGTACTTC,CASSFPSGGSYEQYF
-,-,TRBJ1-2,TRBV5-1,TGCGCCAGCAGCGACCTGACAGCCTCCTGGGGCTACACCTTC,CASSDLTASWGYTF
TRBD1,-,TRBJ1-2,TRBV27,TGTGCCAGCAGTTTATCCACAGGGGGCGCCCGGTATGGCTACACCTTC,CASSLSTGGARYGYTF
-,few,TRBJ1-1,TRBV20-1,TGCAGTGCTAGATATTTGGGGATAGCTTTCTTT,CSARYLGIAFF
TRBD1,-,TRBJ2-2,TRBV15,TGTGCCACAGGACAGGCCGCTAACACCGGGGAGCTGTTTTTT,CATGQAANTGELFF
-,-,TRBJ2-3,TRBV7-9,TGTGCCAGCAGCCCATCCTCCGGACGGCCCCCGAGCACAGATACGCAGTATTTT,CASSPSSGRPPSTDTQYF
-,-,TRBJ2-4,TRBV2,TGTGCCAGCAGTGGGGACTTTCAGTACTTC,CASSGDFQYF
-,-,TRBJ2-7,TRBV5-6,TGTGCCAGCAGCGCAGGGAGCTCCTACGAGCAGTACTTC,CASSAGSSYEQYF
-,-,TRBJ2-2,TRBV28,TGTGCCAGCAGTTTTTTGAGGGGTAATGGTCCCGGGGAGCTGTTTTTT,CASSFLRGNGPGELFF
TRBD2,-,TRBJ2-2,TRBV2,TGTGCCAGCAGCTCCGGGACTAGCGGTTTGGTTCGGGAGCTGTTTTTT,CASSSGTSGLVRELFF
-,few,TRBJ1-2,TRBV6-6,TGTGCCAGCAGTTATACGGCAGAGGGCTATGGCTACACCTTC,CASSYTAEGYGYTF
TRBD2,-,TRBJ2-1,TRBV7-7,TGTGCTAGCAGCTTAGCCCTCACTAGCGGGGGGGGATCCTACAATGAGCAGTTCTTC,CASSLALTSGGGSYNEQFF
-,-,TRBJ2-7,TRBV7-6,TGTGCCAGCAGCTCCACTAGGGGCAGAACGGGATACGAGCAGTACTTC,CASSSTRGRTGYEQYF
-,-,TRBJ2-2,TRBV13,TGTGCCGGCTCCGGGACTCCTAACACCGGGGAGCTGTTTTTT,CAGSGTPNTGELFF
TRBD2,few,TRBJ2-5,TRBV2,TGTGCCAGCAGCGACGGACTAGCGCCAACCCAGTACTTC,CASSDGLAPTQYF
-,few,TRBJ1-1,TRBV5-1,TGCGCCAGCAGACGCCCGTTGGGGACTGAAGCTTTCTTT,CASRRPLGTEAFF
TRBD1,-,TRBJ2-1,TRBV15,TGTGCCACCAGCGTCCACCCTCGAAGACAGGGGGCCTACAATGAGCAGTTCTTC,CATSVHPRRQGAYNEQFF
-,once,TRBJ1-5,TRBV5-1,TGCGCCAGCAGCTTGCGGTCCGGACGGAGTCAGCCCCAGCATTTT,CASSLRSGRSQPQHF